This T cell receptor beta chain is from a study of blood T cells in healthy people across ages. The length of the CDR3 is 16 residues. Germline assignment: CDR1 MNHNS and CDR2 SASEGT. Germline trimming cut 6 bases from V and 0 bases from J; bases unmatched to any gene: 11. Through a sample-barcoded 5' primer and a J-beta primer mix, a second PCR was run for roughly 6 to 12 cycles. TCRdb itself ran the 5' RACE reads through MiXCR, one entry per CDR3 protein. Of roughly 650,000 distinct CDR3 sequences listed, about 30% are singletons. There are many counts of this clonotype. The origin of this receptor is an elderly woman in good health. This rearrangement joins TRBV6-1 to TRBJ2-7, with TRBD1 matching over 7 bases. The sequenced sample was blood. The CDR3 loop reads CASRRSGTESSYEQYF. In DNA, the CDR3 is TGTGCCAGCAGACGATCCGGGACAGAAAGCTCCTACGAGCAGTACTTC.